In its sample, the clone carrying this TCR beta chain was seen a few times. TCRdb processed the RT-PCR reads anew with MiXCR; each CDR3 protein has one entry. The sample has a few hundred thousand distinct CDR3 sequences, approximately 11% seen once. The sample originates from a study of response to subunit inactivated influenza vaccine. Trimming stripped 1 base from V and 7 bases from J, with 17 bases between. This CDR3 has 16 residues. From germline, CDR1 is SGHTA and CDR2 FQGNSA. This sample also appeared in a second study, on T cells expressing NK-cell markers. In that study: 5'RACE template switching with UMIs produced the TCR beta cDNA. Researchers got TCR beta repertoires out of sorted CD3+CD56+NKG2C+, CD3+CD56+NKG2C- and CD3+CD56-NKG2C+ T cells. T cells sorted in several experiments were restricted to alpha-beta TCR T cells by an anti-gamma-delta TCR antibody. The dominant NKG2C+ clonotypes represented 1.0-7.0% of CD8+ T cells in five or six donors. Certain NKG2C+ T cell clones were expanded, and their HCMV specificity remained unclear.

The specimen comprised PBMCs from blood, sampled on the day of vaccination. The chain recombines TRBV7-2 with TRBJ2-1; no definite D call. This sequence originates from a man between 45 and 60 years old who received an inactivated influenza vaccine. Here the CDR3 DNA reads TGTGCCAGCAGCTTAGGCCAGACGTATCTAAGGAATGAGCAGTTCTTC. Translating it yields CASSLGQTYLRNEQFF.